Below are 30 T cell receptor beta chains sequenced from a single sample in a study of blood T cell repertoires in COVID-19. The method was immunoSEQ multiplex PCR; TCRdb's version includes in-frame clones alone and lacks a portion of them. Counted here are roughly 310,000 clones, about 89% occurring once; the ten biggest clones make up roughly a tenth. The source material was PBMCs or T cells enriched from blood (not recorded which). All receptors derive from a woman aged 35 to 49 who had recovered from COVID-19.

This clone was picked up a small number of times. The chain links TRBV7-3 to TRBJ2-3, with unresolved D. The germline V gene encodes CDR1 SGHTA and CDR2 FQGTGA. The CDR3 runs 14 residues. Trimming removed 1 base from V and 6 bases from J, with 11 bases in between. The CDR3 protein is CASSLRTVPDTQYF. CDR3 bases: TGTGCCAGCAGCTTAAGAACAGTTCCTGATACGCAGTATTTT.

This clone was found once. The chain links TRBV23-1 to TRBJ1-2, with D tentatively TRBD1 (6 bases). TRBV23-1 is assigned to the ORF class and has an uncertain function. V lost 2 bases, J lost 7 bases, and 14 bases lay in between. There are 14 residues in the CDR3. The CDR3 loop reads CASSQPPGAGGYTF. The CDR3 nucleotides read TGCGCCAGCAGTCAACCACCAGGGGCTGGTGGCTACACCTTC.

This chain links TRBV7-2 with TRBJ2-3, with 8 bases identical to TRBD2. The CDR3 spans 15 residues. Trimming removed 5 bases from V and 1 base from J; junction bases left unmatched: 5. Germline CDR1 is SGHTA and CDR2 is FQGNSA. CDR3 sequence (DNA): TGTGCCAGCAGCCGCTATAGCGGGGGCACAGATACGCAGTATTTT. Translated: CASSRYSGGTDTQYF.

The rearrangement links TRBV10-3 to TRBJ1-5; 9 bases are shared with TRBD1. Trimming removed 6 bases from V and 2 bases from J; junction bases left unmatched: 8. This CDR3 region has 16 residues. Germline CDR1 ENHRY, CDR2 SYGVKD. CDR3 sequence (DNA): TGTGCCATCAGCGCCGGGACAGGGAAGGGCAATCAGCCCCAGCATTTT. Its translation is CAISAGTGKGNQPQHF.

The CDR3 DNA is TGTGCCAGTAGTTTCTCCAGGGCGGCCAAAAACATTCAGTACTTC. As protein: CASSFSRAAKNIQYF. This chain joins TRBV19 and TRBJ2-4; the D gene is possibly TRBD1 (5 bases). Per the germline V gene, CDR1 is LNHDA and CDR2 is SQIVND (reference sequence). The CDR3 totals 15 residues. V was pared by 5 bases and J by 1 base, with 12 bases between.

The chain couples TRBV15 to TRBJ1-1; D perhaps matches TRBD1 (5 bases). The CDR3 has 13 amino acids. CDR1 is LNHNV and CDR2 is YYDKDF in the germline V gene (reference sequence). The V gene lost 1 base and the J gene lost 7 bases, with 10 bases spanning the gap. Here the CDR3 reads CATSRGRVGEAFF. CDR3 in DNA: TGTGCCACCAGCAGAGGCAGGGTAGGTGAAGCTTTCTTT.

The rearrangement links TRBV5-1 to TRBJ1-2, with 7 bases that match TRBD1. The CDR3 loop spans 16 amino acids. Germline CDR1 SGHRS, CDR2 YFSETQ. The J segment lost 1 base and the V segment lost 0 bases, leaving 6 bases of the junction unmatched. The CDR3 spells CASSLAPGQNNYGYTF. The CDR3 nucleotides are TGCGCCAGCAGCTTGGCCCCGGGACAGAATAACTATGGCTACACCTTC.

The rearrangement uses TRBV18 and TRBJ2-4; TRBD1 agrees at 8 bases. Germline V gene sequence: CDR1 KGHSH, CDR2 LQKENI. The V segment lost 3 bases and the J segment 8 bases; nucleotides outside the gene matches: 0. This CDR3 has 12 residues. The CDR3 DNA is TGTGCCAGCTCACCGACAGGGGACATTCAGTACTTC. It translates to CASSPTGDIQYF. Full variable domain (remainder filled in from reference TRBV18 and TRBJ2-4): NAGVMQNPRHLVRRRGQEARLRCSPMKGHSHVYWYRQLPEEGLKFMVYLQKENIIDESGMPKERFSAEFPKEGPSILRIQQVVRGDSAAYFCASSPTGDIQYFGAGTRLSVL.

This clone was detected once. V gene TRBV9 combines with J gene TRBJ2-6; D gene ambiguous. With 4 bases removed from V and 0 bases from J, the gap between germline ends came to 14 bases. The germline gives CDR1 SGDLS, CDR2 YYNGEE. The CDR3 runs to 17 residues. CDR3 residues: CASSSTPQASGANVLTF. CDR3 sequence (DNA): TGTGCCAGCAGCTCCACGCCCCAAGCCTCTGGGGCCAACGTCCTGACTTTC.

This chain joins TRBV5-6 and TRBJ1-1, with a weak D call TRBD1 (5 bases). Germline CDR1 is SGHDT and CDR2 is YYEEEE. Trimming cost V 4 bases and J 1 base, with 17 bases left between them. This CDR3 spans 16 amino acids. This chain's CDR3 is CASSPVWEGTNTEAFF. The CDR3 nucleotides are TGTGCCAGCAGCCCGGTATGGGAGGGGACGAACACTGAAGCTTTCTTT. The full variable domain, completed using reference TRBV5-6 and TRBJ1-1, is DAGVTQSPTHLIKTRGQQVTLRCSPKSGHDTVSWYQQALGQGPQFIFQYYEEEERQRGNFPDRFSGHQFPNYSSELNVNALLLGDSALYLCASSPVWEGTNTEAFFGQGTRLTVV.

CDR3 amino acids: CASSFDRRKVEQFF. For the CDR3, the DNA is TGTGCCAGCAGTTTCGACAGAAGAAAAGTAGAGCAGTTCTTC. The rearrangement links TRBV27 to TRBJ2-1, with D possibly being TRBD1 (5 bases). The length of the CDR3 is 14 residues. The V gene's germline CDR1 is MNHEY and CDR2 SMNVEV (reference sequence). V was trimmed by 3 bases and J by 10 bases, leaving 16 bases between them.

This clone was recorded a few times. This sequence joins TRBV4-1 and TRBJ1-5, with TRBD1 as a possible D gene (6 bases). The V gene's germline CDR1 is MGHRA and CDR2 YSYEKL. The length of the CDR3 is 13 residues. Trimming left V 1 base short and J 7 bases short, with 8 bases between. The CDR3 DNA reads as TGCGCCAGCAGCCAAGGGGACACCCAGCCCCAGCATTTT. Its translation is CASSQGDTQPQHF.

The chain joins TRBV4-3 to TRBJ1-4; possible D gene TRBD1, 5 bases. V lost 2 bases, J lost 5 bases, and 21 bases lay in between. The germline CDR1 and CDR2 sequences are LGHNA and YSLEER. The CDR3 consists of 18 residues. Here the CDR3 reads CASSQWSSGLMRNEKLFF. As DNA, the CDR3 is TGCGCCAGCAGCCAATGGTCCTCAGGGCTCATGCGGAATGAAAAACTGTTTTTT.

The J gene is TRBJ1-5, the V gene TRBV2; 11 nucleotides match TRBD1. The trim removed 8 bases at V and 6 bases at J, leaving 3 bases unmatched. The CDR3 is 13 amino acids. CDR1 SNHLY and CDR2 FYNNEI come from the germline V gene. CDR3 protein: CASGGTGGQPQHF. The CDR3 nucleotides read TGTGCCAGCGGCGGGACAGGGGGTCAGCCCCAGCATTTT.

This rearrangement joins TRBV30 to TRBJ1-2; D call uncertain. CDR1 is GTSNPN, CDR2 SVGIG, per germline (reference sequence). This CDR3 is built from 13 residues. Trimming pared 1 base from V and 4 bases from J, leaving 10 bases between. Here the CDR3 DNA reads TGTGCCTGGAGTGAAGGGAGCCCCTATGGCTACACCTTC. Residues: CAWSEGSPYGYTF.

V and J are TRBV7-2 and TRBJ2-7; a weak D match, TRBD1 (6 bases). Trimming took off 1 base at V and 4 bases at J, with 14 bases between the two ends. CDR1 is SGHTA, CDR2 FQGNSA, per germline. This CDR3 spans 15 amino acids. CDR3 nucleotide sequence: TGTGCCAGCAGCTTAGTGGGGGCAGGGATTTACGAGCAGTACTTC. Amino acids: CASSLVGAGIYEQYF.

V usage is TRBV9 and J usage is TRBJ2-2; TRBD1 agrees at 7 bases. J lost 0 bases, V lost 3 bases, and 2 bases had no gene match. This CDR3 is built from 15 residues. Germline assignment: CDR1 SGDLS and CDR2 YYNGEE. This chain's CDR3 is CASSAGTANTGELFF. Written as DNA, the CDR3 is TGTGCCAGCAGCGCCGGGACAGCGAACACCGGGGAGCTGTTTTTT.

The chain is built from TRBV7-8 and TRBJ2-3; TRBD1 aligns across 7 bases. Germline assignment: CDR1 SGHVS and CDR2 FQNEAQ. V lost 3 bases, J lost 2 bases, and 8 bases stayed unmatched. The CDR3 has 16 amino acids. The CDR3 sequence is CASSLKQGILTDTQYF. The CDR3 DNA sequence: TGTGCCAGCAGCTTGAAACAGGGGATTCTCACAGATACGCAGTATTTT.

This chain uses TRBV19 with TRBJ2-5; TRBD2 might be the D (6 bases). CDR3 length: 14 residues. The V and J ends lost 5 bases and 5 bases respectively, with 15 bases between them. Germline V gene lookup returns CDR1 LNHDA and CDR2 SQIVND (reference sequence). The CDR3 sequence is CASSVTSSPETQYF. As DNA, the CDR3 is TGTGCCAGTAGTGTGACTAGTTCTCCGGAGACCCAGTACTTC.

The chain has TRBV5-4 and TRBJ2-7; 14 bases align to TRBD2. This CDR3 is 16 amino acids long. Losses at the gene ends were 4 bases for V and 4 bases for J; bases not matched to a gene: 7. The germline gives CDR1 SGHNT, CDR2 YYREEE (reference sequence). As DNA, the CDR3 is TGTGCCAGCAGCCTGGGGACTAGCGGGGGCCTTTACGAGCAGTACTTC. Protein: CASSLGTSGGLYEQYF.

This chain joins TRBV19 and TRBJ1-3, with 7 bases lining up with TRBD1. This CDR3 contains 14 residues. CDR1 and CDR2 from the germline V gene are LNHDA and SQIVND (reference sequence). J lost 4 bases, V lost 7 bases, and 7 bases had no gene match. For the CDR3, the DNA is TGTGCCAGTACCTCGAGGGGGCTGGGAAACACCATATATTTT. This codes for CASTSRGLGNTIYF.

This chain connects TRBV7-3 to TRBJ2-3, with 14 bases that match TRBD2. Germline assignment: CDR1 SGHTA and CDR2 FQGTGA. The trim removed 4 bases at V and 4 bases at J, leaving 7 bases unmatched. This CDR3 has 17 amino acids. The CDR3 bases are TGTGCCAGCAGCTCTCTCGGGACTAGCGGGAGATCAGATACGCAGTATTTT. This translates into CASSSLGTSGRSDTQYF.

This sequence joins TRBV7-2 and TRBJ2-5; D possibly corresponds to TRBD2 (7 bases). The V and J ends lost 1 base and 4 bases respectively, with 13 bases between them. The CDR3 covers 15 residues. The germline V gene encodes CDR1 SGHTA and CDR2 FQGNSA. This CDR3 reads CASSLEGGPPETQYF. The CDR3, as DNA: TGTGCCAGCAGCTTAGAGGGGGGGCCGCCAGAGACCCAGTACTTC.

In DNA form, the CDR3 reads TGTGCCAGTAGTATACAGGGGAACAATCAGCCCCAGCATTTT. It encodes CASSIQGNNQPQHF. The chain is built from TRBV19 and TRBJ1-5; perhaps TRBD1 as D (6 bases). Trimming cost V 2 bases and J 3 bases, with 8 bases left between them. The CDR3 length is 14 residues. CDR1 is LNHDA and CDR2 is SQIVND in the germline V gene (reference sequence).

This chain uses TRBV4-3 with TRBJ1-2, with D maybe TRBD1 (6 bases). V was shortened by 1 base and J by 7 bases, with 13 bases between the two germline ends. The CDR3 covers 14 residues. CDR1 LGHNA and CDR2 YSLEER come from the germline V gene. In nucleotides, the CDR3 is TGCGCCAGCAGCCAAGCCCAGGGGTTTACTGGCTACACCTTC. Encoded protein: CASSQAQGFTGYTF.

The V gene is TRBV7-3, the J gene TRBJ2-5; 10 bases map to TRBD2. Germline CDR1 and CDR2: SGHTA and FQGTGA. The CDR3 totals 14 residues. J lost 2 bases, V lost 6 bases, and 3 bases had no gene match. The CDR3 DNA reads TGTGCCAGCAGTTATAGCGGGAGGCAAGAGACCCAGTACTTC. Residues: CASSYSGRQETQYF.

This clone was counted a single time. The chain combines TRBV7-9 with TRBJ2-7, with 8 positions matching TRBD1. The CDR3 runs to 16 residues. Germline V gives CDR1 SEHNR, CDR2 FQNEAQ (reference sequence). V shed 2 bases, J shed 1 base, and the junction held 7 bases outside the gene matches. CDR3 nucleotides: TGTGCCAGCAGCTTAACCCAGGGGGCTGTGTCCTACGAGCAGTACTTC. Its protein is CASSLTQGAVSYEQYF.

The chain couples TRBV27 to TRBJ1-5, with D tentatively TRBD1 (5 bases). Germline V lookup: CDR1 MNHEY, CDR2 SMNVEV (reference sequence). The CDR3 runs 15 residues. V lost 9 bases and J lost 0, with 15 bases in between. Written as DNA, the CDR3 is TGTGCCAGTGACCCCCAGGGAATTAGCAATCAGCCCCAGCATTTT. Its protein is CASDPQGISNQPQHF.

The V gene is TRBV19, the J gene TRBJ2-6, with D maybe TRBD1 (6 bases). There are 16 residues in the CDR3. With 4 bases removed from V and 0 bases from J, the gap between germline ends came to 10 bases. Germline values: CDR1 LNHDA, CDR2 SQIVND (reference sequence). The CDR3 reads CASSTLGGSGANVLTF. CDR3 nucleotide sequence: TGTGCCAGTAGTACCCTAGGGGGCTCTGGGGCCAACGTCCTGACTTTC.

The CDR3 protein is CASSPEREYVYEQYF. DNA for the CDR3: TGTGCCAGCTCACCGGAGCGGGAGTACGTCTACGAGCAGTACTTC. The chain joins TRBV18 to TRBJ2-7, with 8 positions matching TRBD2. Germline CDR1 and CDR2: KGHSH and LQKENI. The CDR3 is 15 residues long. J gave up 3 bases and V 3 bases, and 7 bases lay outside the gene matches.